Below, 14 T cell receptor beta chains from the same sample are listed, as sequenced in a study of tumour-infiltrating T cells in Burkitt lymphoma. Here immunoSEQ multiplex PCR was the method, and the copy in TCRdb shows in-frame clones only, minus some. The sample has around 15,000 clones, about 80% seen once. The sequenced sample was tumor tissue. These receptors originate from a human donor with diffuse large B-cell lymphoma.

The chain combines TRBV5-6 with TRBJ2-5; 13 bases fit TRBD2. Germline CDR1 SGHDT, CDR2 YYEEEE. V dropped 4 bases and J dropped 5; count of bases not matched to a gene: 8. CDR3 length: 16 residues. CDR3 nucleotide sequence: TGTGCCAGCAGCGGGAAACTAGCGGGAGGGTGGGAGACCCAGTACTTC. Its translation is CASSGKLAGGWETQYF.

The chain uses TRBV18 and TRBJ1-1, with D tentatively TRBD1 (6 bases). Trimming stripped 2 bases from V and 11 bases from J, with 15 bases between. Looked up from germline, CDR1 is KGHSH and CDR2 is LQKENI. This CDR3 has 13 residues. The CDR3 DNA follows: TGTGCCAGCTCACCAGCGGGGGCACCCCCGGCTTTCTTT. This encodes CASSPAGAPPAFF.

The rearrangement uses TRBV18 and TRBJ2-7, with 7 nucleotides matching TRBD1. CDR1 KGHSH and CDR2 LQKENI come from the germline V gene. V lost 3 bases, J lost 3 bases, and 5 bases stayed unmatched. The CDR3 consists of 14 residues. The CDR3 DNA reads as TGTGCCAGCTCACCCTTCCGGGACAGCTACGAGCAGTACTTC. This gives the protein CASSPFRDSYEQYF.

This chain uses TRBV7-6 with TRBJ2-5, with a possible D match to TRBD2 (5 bases). Germline V CDR1 and CDR2: SGHVS, FNYEAQ. V dropped 5 bases and J dropped 5 bases, with 9 bases sitting between them. The CDR3 has 12 residues. The CDR3 region has the DNA TGTGCCAGCAGCCCACGGAGGGAGACCCAGTACTTC. Encoded protein: CASSPRRETQYF.

The rearrangement links TRBV7-8 to TRBJ2-1, with 7 bases fitting TRBD2. Unmatched junction bases numbered 9, after V lost 0 bases and J lost 4 bases. Germline CDR1 is SGHVS and CDR2 is FQNEAQ. The CDR3 spans 17 residues. DNA for the CDR3: TGTGCCAGCAGCTTAGCGCGCGTCCTAGCGGCTTACAATGAGCAGTTCTTC. The encoded protein is CASSLARVLAAYNEQFF.

The genes are TRBV18 and TRBJ1-5; D unresolved. Trimming shortened V by 3 bases and J by 2 bases, and 14 bases separated the two germline ends. The CDR3 length is 16 residues. CDR1 is KGHSH and CDR2 is LQKENI in the germline V gene. CDR3 bases: TGTGCCAGCTCACCCCGAGTGGGCTTGGGCAATCAGCCCCAGCATTTT. Amino acid sequence: CASSPRVGLGNQPQHF.

The rearrangement joins TRBV2 to TRBJ1-1; D gene ambiguous. Trimming pared 4 bases from V and 7 bases from J, leaving 10 bases between. The germline V gene has CDR1 SNHLY and CDR2 FYNNEI. The CDR3 has 12 residues. CDR3 amino acids: CASSGHSNEAFF. As DNA, the CDR3 is TGTGCCAGCAGTGGACACAGCAATGAAGCTTTCTTT.

This clone has just one count. The chain recombines TRBV15 with TRBJ2-1, with 8 positions matching TRBD1. The J segment lost 6 bases and the V segment lost 1 base, leaving 2 bases of the junction unmatched. In germline, CDR1 is LNHNV, CDR2 YYDKDF (reference sequence). This CDR3 region has 14 residues. This CDR3 reads CATSRGDRGNEQFF. CDR3 sequence (DNA): TGTGCCACCAGCAGAGGTGACAGGGGCAATGAGCAGTTCTTC.

The rearrangement links TRBV19 to TRBJ2-4, with TRBD2 identical over 7 bases. The germline CDR1 and CDR2 sequences are LNHDA and SQIVND (reference sequence). V lost 3 bases, J lost 9 bases, and 11 bases stayed unmatched. This CDR3 spans 15 amino acids. The CDR3 region is CASSIRGLGFVIQYF. The CDR3 coding sequence is TGTGCCAGTAGTATCCGAGGACTAGGCTTCGTCATTCAGTACTTC.

This chain links TRBV18 with TRBJ1-1, with a weak D call TRBD1 (5 bases). Germline CDR1 is KGHSH and CDR2 is LQKENI. The CDR3 has 15 amino acids. Trimming took 6 bases from V and 1 from J, leaving 15 bases between them. The CDR3 region has the DNA TGTGCCAGCTCCGAAAACGGGGGACCGAACACTGAAGCTTTCTTT. It encodes CASSENGGPNTEAFF.

J is TRBJ1-1 and V is TRBV19, with 8 bases identical to TRBD1. Germline values: CDR1 LNHDA, CDR2 SQIVND (reference sequence). This CDR3 has 18 amino acids. V gave up 3 bases and J gave up 0 bases; unmatched junction bases: 12. The CDR3 is CASSIRDRHSFLNTEAFF. As DNA, the CDR3 is TGTGCCAGTAGTATTAGGGACAGGCACTCATTCTTGAACACTGAAGCTTTCTTT.

The chain employs TRBV19 and TRBJ1-1, with D unresolved. From germline, CDR1 is LNHDA and CDR2 SQIVND (reference sequence). Trimming stripped 4 bases from V and 1 base from J, with 7 bases between. The CDR3 is 13 residues long. CDR3 amino acids: CASSNLGNTEAFF. Written as DNA, the CDR3 is TGTGCCAGTAGTAATTTAGGGAACACTGAAGCTTTCTTT. The full variable domain, in which reference TRBV19 and TRBJ1-1 provide the parts outside the CDR3, is DGGITQSPKYLFRKEGQNVTLSCEQNLNHDAMYWYRQDPGQGLRLIYYSQIVNDFQKGDIAEGYSVSREKKESFPLTVTSAQKNPTAFYLCASSNLGNTEAFFGQGTRLTVV.

The CDR3 region has the DNA TGTGCCAGCAGTCTTCAACAGGGGGCCGAAGGCTACACCTTC. This gives the protein CASSLQQGAEGYTF. The gene calls are TRBV6-6 and TRBJ1-2; TRBD1 matches 9 bases. This CDR3 is built from 14 residues. J gave up 8 bases and V 5 bases, and 9 bases lay outside the gene matches. CDR1 MNHNY and CDR2 SVGAGI come from the germline V gene (reference sequence).

The V call is TRBV5-4, the J call TRBJ1-4, with a possible D match to TRBD1 (5 bases). V was pared by 0 bases and J by 5 bases, with 11 bases between. Per the germline V gene, CDR1 is SGHNT and CDR2 is YYREEE (reference sequence). The CDR3 runs 15 residues. In DNA form, the CDR3 reads TGTGCCAGCAGCTTGGACCAGGGAACAAATGAAAAACTGTTTTTT. Translated: CASSLDQGTNEKLFF.